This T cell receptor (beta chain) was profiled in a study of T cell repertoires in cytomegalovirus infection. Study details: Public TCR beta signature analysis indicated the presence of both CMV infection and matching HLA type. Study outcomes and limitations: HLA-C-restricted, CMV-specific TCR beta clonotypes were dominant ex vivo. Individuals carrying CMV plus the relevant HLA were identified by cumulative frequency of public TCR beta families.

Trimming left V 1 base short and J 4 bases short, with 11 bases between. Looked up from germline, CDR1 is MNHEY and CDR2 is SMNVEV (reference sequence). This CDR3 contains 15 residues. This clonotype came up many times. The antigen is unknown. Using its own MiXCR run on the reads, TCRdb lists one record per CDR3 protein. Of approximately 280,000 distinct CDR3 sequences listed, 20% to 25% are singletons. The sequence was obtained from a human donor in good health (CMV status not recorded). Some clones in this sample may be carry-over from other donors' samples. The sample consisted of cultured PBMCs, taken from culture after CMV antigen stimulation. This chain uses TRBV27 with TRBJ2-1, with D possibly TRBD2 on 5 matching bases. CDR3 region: CASSLFPSPYNEQFF. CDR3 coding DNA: TGTGCCAGCAGTTTATTTCCTAGCCCATACAATGAGCAGTTCTTC.